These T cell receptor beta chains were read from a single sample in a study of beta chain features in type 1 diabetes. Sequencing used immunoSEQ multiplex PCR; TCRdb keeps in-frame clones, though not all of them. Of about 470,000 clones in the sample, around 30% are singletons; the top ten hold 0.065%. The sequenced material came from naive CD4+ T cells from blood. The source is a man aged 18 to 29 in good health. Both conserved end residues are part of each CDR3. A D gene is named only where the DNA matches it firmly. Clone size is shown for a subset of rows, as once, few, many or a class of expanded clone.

CDR3 protein: CASSSPLVGETQYF; CDR3 DNA: TGTGCCAGCAGTTCGCCACTGGTCGGAGAGACCCAGTACTTC; D gene: NA; V gene: TRBV27; clone size: NA; J gene: TRBJ2-5
CDR3 protein: CACPGTGYGYTF; CDR3 DNA: TGTGCCTGCCCCGGGACAGGCTATGGCTACACCTTC; D gene: TRBD1; V gene: TRBV30; clone size: NA; J gene: TRBJ1-2
CDR3 protein: CASSQLAGVDLYEQYF; CDR3 DNA: TGCGCCAGCAGCCAGCTAGCGGGAGTGGACCTCTACGAGCAGTACTTC; D gene: TRBD2; V gene: TRBV4-1; clone size: NA; J gene: TRBJ2-7
CDR3 protein: CASSPRTGSGYTF; CDR3 DNA: TGTGCCAGCAGTCCTCGGACTGGGTCCGGCTACACCTTC; D gene: NA; V gene: TRBV27; clone size: NA; J gene: TRBJ1-2
CDR3 protein: CASTAGVSGANVLTF; CDR3 DNA: TGCGCCAGCACGGCAGGGGTCTCTGGGGCCAACGTCCTGACTTTC; D gene: NA; V gene: TRBV5-1; clone size: NA; J gene: TRBJ2-6
CDR3 protein: CASSLLGEEANYGYTF; CDR3 DNA: TGTGCCAGCAGCTTGTTAGGTGAAGAAGCTAACTATGGCTACACCTTC; D gene: NA; V gene: TRBV11-2; clone size: NA; J gene: TRBJ1-2
CDR3 protein: CASSPTGRLNTEAFF; CDR3 DNA: TGTGCCAGCAGCCCCACAGGGAGGTTGAACACTGAAGCTTTCTTT; D gene: NA; V gene: TRBV9; clone size: few; J gene: TRBJ1-1
CDR3 protein: CSAEGGGGTEAFF; CDR3 DNA: TGCAGCGCCGAAGGTGGAGGGGGCACTGAAGCTTTCTTT; D gene: NA; V gene: TRBV29-1; clone size: once; J gene: TRBJ1-1
CDR3 protein: CASSLGLGTTSYNEQFF; CDR3 DNA: TGCGCCAGCAGCTTGGGGTTAGGCACCACGTCCTACAATGAGCAGTTCTTC; D gene: NA; V gene: TRBV5-1; clone size: NA; J gene: TRBJ2-1
CDR3 protein: CAIHDVTSGSTYNEQFF; CDR3 DNA: TGTGCCATCCACGACGTAACTAGCGGGAGTACCTACAATGAGCAGTTCTTC; D gene: TRBD2; V gene: TRBV10-3; clone size: NA; J gene: TRBJ2-1
CDR3 protein: CASSLNGGGTYEQYF; CDR3 DNA: TGTGCCAGCAGCTTAAATGGTGGAGGAACCTACGAGCAGTACTTC; D gene: NA; V gene: TRBV7-9; clone size: few; J gene: TRBJ2-7
CDR3 protein: CSARRGSFPYNEQFF; CDR3 DNA: TGCAGCGCACGGAGGGGCAGTTTCCCCTACAATGAGCAGTTCTTC; D gene: NA; V gene: TRBV29-1; clone size: few; J gene: TRBJ2-1
CDR3 protein: CAWSRDRVYEQYF; CDR3 DNA: TGTGCCTGGAGTCGGGACAGGGTCTACGAGCAGTACTTC; D gene: TRBD1; V gene: TRBV30; clone size: NA; J gene: TRBJ2-7
CDR3 protein: CAWNLAGGLGFF; CDR3 DNA: TGTGCCTGGAACCTAGCGGGAGGGCTTGGGTTCTTC; D gene: TRBD2; V gene: TRBV30; clone size: few; J gene: TRBJ2-1
CDR3 protein: CASSFSLRDNEQFF; CDR3 DNA: TGTGCCAGCAGCTTTTCGTTGAGGGACAATGAGCAGTTCTTC; D gene: NA; V gene: TRBV7-9; clone size: NA; J gene: TRBJ2-1
CDR3 protein: CASRGIRDSPFGTF; CDR3 DNA: TGTGCCAGCAGGGGCATCCGGGACTCCCCGTTCGGCACCTTC; D gene: NA; V gene: TRBV6-5; clone size: NA; J gene: TRBJ1-2
CDR3 protein: CASSSFSTDTQYF; CDR3 DNA: TGTGCCAGCAGCTCATTTAGCACAGATACGCAGTATTTT; D gene: NA; V gene: TRBV7-9; clone size: NA; J gene: TRBJ2-3
CDR3 protein: CASSPSSHNEQFF; CDR3 DNA: TGTGCCAGCAGCCCATCCTCCCACAATGAGCAGTTCTTC; D gene: NA; V gene: TRBV7-2; clone size: NA; J gene: TRBJ2-1
CDR3 protein: CASSWRASYEQYF; CDR3 DNA: TGTGCCAGCAGCTGGCGGGCCTCCTACGAGCAGTACTTC; D gene: NA; V gene: TRBV11-2; clone size: NA; J gene: TRBJ2-7
CDR3 protein: CSVEEGGSGAFF; CDR3 DNA: TGCAGCGTTGAAGAGGGGGGAAGTGGGGCTTTCTTT; D gene: NA; V gene: TRBV29-1; clone size: NA; J gene: TRBJ1-1
CDR3 protein: CASTPGQLSNGEAFF; CDR3 DNA: TGTGCCAGCACCCCGGGACAGTTGTCGAATGGTGAAGCTTTCTTT; D gene: TRBD1; V gene: TRBV7-6; clone size: few; J gene: TRBJ1-1
CDR3 protein: CASSFAGGLDTQYF; CDR3 DNA: TGTGCCAGCAGCTTCGCAGGGGGCCTAGATACGCAGTATTTT; D gene: TRBD1; V gene: TRBV7-2; clone size: few; J gene: TRBJ2-3
CDR3 protein: CASSVGADDYLYGYTF; CDR3 DNA: TGTGCCAGCAGCGTGGGGGCAGACGACTATCTATATGGCTACACCTTC; D gene: NA; V gene: TRBV9; clone size: few; J gene: TRBJ1-2
CDR3 protein: CASSQEEVETQYF; CDR3 DNA: TGCGCCAGCAGCCAAGAAGAGGTAGAGACCCAGTACTTC; D gene: NA; V gene: TRBV4-1; clone size: NA; J gene: TRBJ2-5
CDR3 protein: CASSPSGRDSEQFF; CDR3 DNA: TGTGCCAGCTCACCGAGCGGGAGGGACAGTGAGCAGTTCTTC; D gene: TRBD2; V gene: TRBV18; clone size: NA; J gene: TRBJ2-1
CDR3 protein: CASSLELAGPKNIQYF; CDR3 DNA: TGTGCCAGCAGCTTAGAGTTGGCGGGTCCCAAAAACATTCAGTACTTC; D gene: NA; V gene: TRBV7-2; clone size: NA; J gene: TRBJ2-4
CDR3 protein: CASSTRSGSLETQYF; CDR3 DNA: TGTGCCAGCAGCACCCGTAGCGGGAGTTTGGAGACCCAGTACTTC; D gene: TRBD2; V gene: TRBV6-6; clone size: few; J gene: TRBJ2-5
CDR3 protein: CASSAPSADTGRDEQFF; CDR3 DNA: TGTGCCAGCAGTGCGCCCTCGGCAGATACGGGAAGGGATGAGCAGTTCTTC; D gene: NA; V gene: TRBV28; clone size: few; J gene: TRBJ2-1
CDR3 protein: CAIGAASGLSYEQYF; CDR3 DNA: TGTGCCATAGGGGCGGCTAGCGGTCTCTCCTACGAGCAGTACTTC; D gene: TRBD2; V gene: TRBV10-3; clone size: few; J gene: TRBJ2-7
CDR3 protein: CASSLVVGPETQYF; CDR3 DNA: TGTGCCAGCAGCTTAGTGGTGGGGCCTGAGACCCAGTACTTC; D gene: NA; V gene: TRBV7-2; clone size: NA; J gene: TRBJ2-5
CDR3 protein: CASSLRPGATNEKLFF; CDR3 DNA: TGTGCCAGCAGCTTACGCCCGGGGGCAACTAATGAAAAACTGTTTTTT; D gene: NA; V gene: TRBV7-9; clone size: NA; J gene: TRBJ1-4
CDR3 protein: CASSEWGGLAGSYEQYF; CDR3 DNA: TGTGCCAGCAGTGAATGGGGAGGACTAGCGGGCTCCTACGAGCAGTACTTC; D gene: TRBD2; V gene: TRBV25-1; clone size: few; J gene: TRBJ2-7
CDR3 protein: CASSPFEPDGTQYF; CDR3 DNA: TGTGCCAGCAGCCCTTTTGAGCCAGATGGGACCCAGTACTTC; D gene: NA; V gene: TRBV9; clone size: once; J gene: TRBJ2-5
CDR3 protein: CASSHQTDTQYF; CDR3 DNA: TGCGCCAGCAGCCACCAGACAGATACGCAGTATTTT; D gene: NA; V gene: TRBV4-3; clone size: NA; J gene: TRBJ2-3
CDR3 protein: CAWSPQVNTEAFF; CDR3 DNA: TGTGCCTGGAGCCCCCAGGTGAACACTGAAGCTTTCTTT; D gene: NA; V gene: TRBV30; clone size: NA; J gene: TRBJ1-1
CDR3 protein: CASSLRAGQGANEKLFF; CDR3 DNA: TGTGCCAGCAGCTTAAGAGCAGGACAGGGGGCGAACGAAAAACTGTTTTTT; D gene: TRBD1; V gene: TRBV7-9; clone size: NA; J gene: TRBJ1-4
CDR3 protein: CASSQPRPSGTDTQYF; CDR3 DNA: TGTGCCAGCAGTCAACCCAGGCCGAGTGGCACAGATACGCAGTATTTT; D gene: NA; V gene: TRBV27; clone size: NA; J gene: TRBJ2-3
CDR3 protein: CASSALGTQYF; CDR3 DNA: TGTGCCAGCAGCGCCTTAGGGACCCAGTACTTC; D gene: NA; V gene: TRBV7-2; clone size: few; J gene: TRBJ2-5
CDR3 protein: CASSLIRGHHEQYF; CDR3 DNA: TGTGCCAGCAGTTTAATCAGGGGGCATCACGAGCAGTACTTC; D gene: TRBD1; V gene: TRBV28; clone size: few; J gene: TRBJ2-7
CDR3 protein: CAWSVPRTVPGELFF; CDR3 DNA: TGTGCCTGGAGTGTACCAAGGACTGTGCCCGGGGAGCTGTTTTTT; D gene: NA; V gene: TRBV30; clone size: NA; J gene: TRBJ2-2
CDR3 protein: CASSESGYTGELFF; CDR3 DNA: TGTGCCAGCAGTGAGTCAGGGTACACCGGGGAGCTGTTTTTT; D gene: NA; V gene: TRBV25-1; clone size: NA; J gene: TRBJ2-2
CDR3 protein: CASSPPGHSYEQYF; CDR3 DNA: TGTGCCAGCTCACCCCCTGGACACTCCTACGAGCAGTACTTC; D gene: NA; V gene: TRBV18; clone size: NA; J gene: TRBJ2-7
CDR3 protein: CASSEYGYETQYF; CDR3 DNA: TGTGCCAGCAGTGAATACGGGTATGAGACCCAGTACTTC; D gene: NA; V gene: TRBV2; clone size: few; J gene: TRBJ2-5